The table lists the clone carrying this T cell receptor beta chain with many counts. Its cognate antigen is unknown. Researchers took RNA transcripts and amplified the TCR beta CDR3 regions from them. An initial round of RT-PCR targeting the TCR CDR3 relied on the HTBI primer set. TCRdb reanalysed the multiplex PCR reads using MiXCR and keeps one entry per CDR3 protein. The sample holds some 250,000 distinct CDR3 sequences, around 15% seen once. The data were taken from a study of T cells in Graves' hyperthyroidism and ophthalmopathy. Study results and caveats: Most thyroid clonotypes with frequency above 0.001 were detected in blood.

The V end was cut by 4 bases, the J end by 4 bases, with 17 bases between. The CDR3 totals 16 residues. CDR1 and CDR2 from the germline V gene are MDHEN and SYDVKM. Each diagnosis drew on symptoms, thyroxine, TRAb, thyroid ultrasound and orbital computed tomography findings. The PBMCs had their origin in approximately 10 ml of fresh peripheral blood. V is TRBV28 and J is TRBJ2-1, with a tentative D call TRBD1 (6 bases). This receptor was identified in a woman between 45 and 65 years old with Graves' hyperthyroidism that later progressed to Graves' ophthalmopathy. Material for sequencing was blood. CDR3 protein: CASSSYRVVLYNEQFF. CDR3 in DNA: TGTGCCAGCAGTTCCTACAGGGTAGTTCTATACAATGAGCAGTTCTTC.